These T cell receptor beta chains were read from a single sample in a study of T cells in Graves' hyperthyroidism and ophthalmopathy. One entry per CDR3 protein, called by TCRdb with MiXCR from the multiplex PCR reads. The sample records hundreds of thousands of distinct CDR3 sequences, 14% being singletons. Material: blood. The receptors were gathered from a young woman with Graves' hyperthyroidism. CDR3s include the opening cysteine and the closing phenylalanine or tryptophan. Each record gives: J gene, D gene, clone size, V gene, CDR3 DNA, CDR3 protein. D genes are given only for firm matches. A row's size may be missing; if present it is once, few, many or a size class.

>TRBJ2-1|-|many|TRBV6-2/TRBV6-3
TGTGCCAGCAGTTACGGCGGCAATGAGCAGTTCTTC
CASSYGGNEQFF
>TRBJ2-1|-|few|TRBV6-1
TGTGCCAGCAGGACCCTTAATGAGCAGTTCTTC
CASRTLNEQFF
>TRBJ2-7|-|few|TRBV13
TGTGCCAGCAGTGATACCCCGGGGGAGCAGTACTTC
CASSDTPGEQYF
>TRBJ1-2|-|-|TRBV6-9
TGTGCCAGCAGTTACATGGGGACAACTTCCTATGGCTACACCTTC
CASSYMGTTSYGYTF
>TRBJ2-3|TRBD1|many|TRBV30
TGTGCCTGGACTCCCCGGGACAGGGTAGGGACAGATACGCAGTATTTT
CAWTPRDRVGTDTQYF
>TRBJ1-1|-|many|TRBV2
TGTGCCAGCAGTAGGACAGTTGAAGCTTTCTTT
CASSRTVEAFF
>TRBJ1-2|TRBD1|few|TRBV11-3
TGTGCCAGCAGTTTGGACAGGGGAACGATGGGCTACACCTTC
CASSLDRGTMGYTF
>TRBJ2-3|-|few|TRBV29-1
TGCAGCGTCCAAGGGGGGGGGCGAGCCACAGATACGCAGTATTTT
CSVQGGGRATDTQYF
>TRBJ2-7|-|many|TRBV5-6
TGTGCCAGCAGGCGCCGGGACTTACGTTACGAGCAGTACTTC
CASRRRDLRYEQYF
>TRBJ2-1|-|-|TRBV11-2
TGTGCCAGCAGCCCGACTAGACCTGATTACAATGAGCAGTTCTTC
CASSPTRPDYNEQFF
>TRBJ2-7|-|few|TRBV12-3/TRBV12-4
TGTGCCAGCAGTATGCCCCCCCTGAGGGACGAGCAGTACTTC
CASSMPPLRDEQYF
>TRBJ2-1|TRBD2|few|TRBV10-3
TGTGCCATCAGTGACCCCCAGCGGGACTCAATTGAGCAGTTCTTC
CAISDPQRDSIEQFF
>TRBJ2-5|-|-|TRBV5-1
TGCGCCAGCAGTTACACCATCGGAGGGACACGAGAGACCCAGTACTTC
CASSYTIGGTRETQYF
>TRBJ2-6|TRBD1|many|TRBV10-3
TGTGCCATCAGTAAAGGACAGGGATGGGTCTCTGGGGCCAACGTCCTGACTTTC
CAISKGQGWVSGANVLTF
>TRBJ2-2|TRBD1|many|TRBV11-2
TGTGCCAGCAGCTGGGGACAGGCGAACACCGGGGAGCTGTTTTTT
CASSWGQANTGELFF
>TRBJ1-5|-|-|TRBV19
TGTGCCAGTAGTATAGTACCGGGGAGGTTAGATCAGCCCCAGCATTTT
CASSIVPGRLDQPQHF
>TRBJ1-1|TRBD1|-|TRBV11-2
TGTGCCAGCAGCTCCTACAGGGGAATACCTGAAGCTTTCTTT
CASSSYRGIPEAFF
>TRBJ2-5|-|many|TRBV7-2
TGTGCCAGCAGCTTAGTTACTTCCGATTTCCAGTACTTC
CASSLVTSDFQYF
>TRBJ2-7|-|few|TRBV6-2/TRBV6-3
TGTGCCAGCACCTACCCCGACAGCGAGCAGTACTTC
CASTYPDSEQYF
>TRBJ2-1|-|-|TRBV5-1
TGCGCCAGCATCCATCACTGGGGCGGGGACAATGAGCAGTTCTTC
CASIHHWGGDNEQFF
>TRBJ2-7|TRBD1|many|TRBV6-1
TGTGCCAGCAAGGGTTCCCGAACAGGGGCCAACGAGCAGTACTTC
CASKGSRTGANEQYF
>TRBJ2-2|TRBD1|-|TRBV5-1
TGCGCCAGCAGCTTGGGAGGACAGGCGGTCACCGGGGAGCTGTTTTTT
CASSLGGQAVTGELFF
>TRBJ1-2|-|few|TRBV6-1
TGTGCCAGCAGTGTGCTGACAGCAGCTAACTATGGCTACACCTTC
CASSVLTAANYGYTF
>TRBJ1-5|-|-|TRBV25-1
TGTGCCGACGACAGGCCCCACACAGTTTGCAATCAGCCCCAGCATTTT
CADDRPHTVCNQPQHF
>TRBJ2-5|-|few|TRBV29-1
TGCAGCGTCACTGACGGTTGGGAGACCCAGTACTTC
CSVTDGWETQYF
>TRBJ1-5|-|many|TRBV12-3/TRBV12-4
TGTGCCAGCAGTCCCCTGGACAGAGGCAATCAGCCCCAGCATTTT
CASSPLDRGNQPQHF
>TRBJ1-6|-|few|TRBV27
TGTGCCAGCAGTTTATATAGCAATTCACCCCTCCACTTT
CASSLYSNSPLHF
>TRBJ2-2|TRBD1|many|TRBV6-1
TGTGCCAGCAGCCTATGGACAGGGGGCACCGGGGAGCTGTTTTTT
CASSLWTGGTGELFF
>TRBJ2-7|-|many|TRBV30
TGTGCCTGGAGTGTAGCAGGGAGATCCTACGAGCAGTACTTC
CAWSVAGRSYEQYF
>TRBJ2-2|TRBD1|few|TRBV4-1
TGCGCCAGCAGCCTGGGTCCAGGGGGCACCGGGGAGCTGTTTTTT
CASSLGPGGTGELFF
>TRBJ2-1|TRBD2|many|TRBV2
TGTGCCAGCCGAGGCCCGGGAGGGCGCCCTAAGCAGTTCTTC
CASRGPGGRPKQFF
>TRBJ1-5|-|many|TRBV3-1
TGTGCCAGCAGCCGGGGCGGGCAGGTCGGGCAGCCCCAGCATTTT
CASSRGGQVGQPQHF
>TRBJ2-7|-|many|TRBV7-2
TGTGCCACCGAACCACAGGCCTGGGGGCAGTACTTC
CATEPQAWGQYF
>TRBJ2-1|TRBD2|many|TRBV11-3
TGTGCCAGCAGCTTAGTCCGGAGCGGGAGTCTTAGCTCCCTCAATGAGCAGTTCTTC
CASSLVRSGSLSSLNEQFF
>TRBJ2-3|-|many|TRBV7-2
TGTGCCAGCAGCTTCCGGGACTTGCAGTATTTT
CASSFRDLQYF